The 16 T cell receptor beta chains reported below all come from one sample, sequenced in a study of long-term antiretroviral therapy in people with HIV. Survey-level resolution applied to immunoSEQ assay v3.0. Sequencing used immunoSEQ multiplex PCR; TCRdb keeps in-frame clones, though not all of them. This sample has fewer than 35,000 clones; roughly 85% occur once, and the top ten carry 3.5% to 4.5%. The material sequenced was unsorted PBMCs, taken 3.3 years after starting antiretroviral therapy. The receptors here all came from a man aged 18-30 years with HIV.

Concerning this clone itself: This specimen includes other DNA sequences encoding the same CDR3. This chain uses TRBV9 with TRBJ2-7; 7 bases are a match to TRBD2. The CDR3 runs to 15 residues. With V trimmed by 4 bases and J by 1 base, 8 bases remained unmatched. Per the germline V gene, CDR1 is SGDLS and CDR2 is YYNGEE. In nucleotides, the CDR3 is TGTGCCAGCAGCCCGTGGGAAGCGGGGTCCTACGAGCAGTACTTC. It is translated as CASSPWEAGSYEQYF.

In this sample, this clone turned up a few times. V is TRBV19 and J is TRBJ1-5; D unclear. The V gene's germline CDR1 is LNHDA and CDR2 SQIVND (reference sequence). V dropped 1 base and J dropped 4 bases, with 8 bases sitting between them. The CDR3 totals 14 residues. CDR3 nucleotides: TGTGCCAGTAGTATAGGCCCGTTAAATCAGCCCCAGCATTTT. It translates to CASSIGPLNQPQHF.

The chain recombines TRBV28 with TRBJ2-7, with 8 bases lining up with TRBD1. With V trimmed by 6 bases and J by 8 bases, 18 bases remained unmatched. The CDR3 totals 16 residues. Germline assignment: CDR1 MDHEN and CDR2 SYDVKM. The CDR3 protein is CASRTVGAGGRVKQYF. The CDR3 coding sequence is TGTGCCAGCAGAACGGTCGGGGCAGGGGGCAGGGTTAAGCAGTACTTC.

V and J are TRBV28 and TRBJ1-4, with a weak D call TRBD1 (6 bases). Germline V lookup: CDR1 MDHEN, CDR2 SYDVKM. The CDR3 loop spans 18 amino acids. CDR3: CAHRANYIGGFPSEKLFF. The CDR3 coding sequence is TGTGCTCATCGGGCGAACTATATCGGGGGCTTTCCTAGTGAAAAACTGTTTTTT.

This clone is a singleton in its sample. The chain recombines TRBV7-2 with TRBJ2-3; D call uncertain. With 6 bases removed from V and 1 base from J, the gap between germline ends came to 11 bases. There are 14 residues in the CDR3. Germline CDR1 SGHTA, CDR2 FQGNSA. For the CDR3, the DNA is TGTGCCAGCAGACCCGACAAGGGCACAGATACGCAGTATTTT. Translated, it gives CASRPDKGTDTQYF.

The chain links TRBV5-1 to TRBJ1-1; the D is unclear. Trimming pared 4 bases from V and 4 bases from J, leaving 11 bases between. Germline V gene sequence: CDR1 SGHRS, CDR2 YFSETQ. The CDR3 contains 13 residues. As DNA, the CDR3 is TGCGCCAGCAGCCCCGGGGTGCGCACTGAAGCTTTCTTT. Encoded protein: CASSPGVRTEAFF.

The rearrangement links TRBV11-2 to TRBJ1-4; 9 bases are shared with TRBD1. The CDR3 has 15 residues. The junction had 9 bases not matched to a gene; V was cut back by 5 bases and J by 8 bases. Germline CDR1 reads SGHAT; CDR2 reads FQNNGV. The CDR3 region has the DNA TGTGCCAGCAGCCGCACAGGGGGCGTCGGGGAAAAACTGTTTTTT. This gives the protein CASSRTGGVGEKLFF.

A single count supports this clone. The chain recombines TRBV20-1 with TRBJ2-7; D not resolved. Germline V gene lookup returns CDR1 DFQATT and CDR2 SNEGSKA (reference sequence). This CDR3 has 11 residues. V was trimmed by 3 bases and J by 5 bases, leaving 8 bases between them. The CDR3 nucleotides read TGCAGTGCTAGTGGTTACCACGAGCAGTACTTC. This sequence encodes CSASGYHEQYF.

The V gene is TRBV29-1, the J gene TRBJ1-1; possible D gene TRBD1, 5 bases. The CDR3 length is 13 residues. V lost 0 bases to trimming and J lost 6 bases, with 11 bases between them. In germline, CDR1 is SQVTM, CDR2 ANQGSEA. DNA of the CDR3: TGCAGCGTTGAAGATGGGTCGGGGCCTGAAGCTTTCTTT. Its translation: CSVEDGSGPEAFF. Full variable domain (remainder filled in from reference TRBV29-1 and TRBJ1-1): SAVISQKPSRDICQRGTSLTIQCQVDSQVTMMFWYRQQPGQSLTLIATANQGSEATYESGFVIDKFPISRPNLTFSTLTVSNMSPEDSSIYLCSVEDGSGPEAFFGQGTRLTVV.

The count of this clone is one. The V call is TRBV4-1, the J call TRBJ2-7; TRBD1 matches 7 bases. V was pared by 6 bases and J by 0 bases, with 8 bases of the junction left unmatched. The CDR3 is 15 residues long. The germline gives CDR1 MGHRA, CDR2 YSYEKL. DNA of the CDR3: TGCGCCAGCAGTCCGGACAGGTCAAACTCCTACGAGCAGTACTTC. It codes for CASSPDRSNSYEQYF.

The chain employs TRBV15 and TRBJ1-4; D is undetermined. The CDR3 length is 14 residues. Germline CDR1 and CDR2: LNHNV and YYDKDF (reference sequence). V gave up 4 bases and J gave up 5 bases, with 11 bases separating them. The CDR3 nucleotides are TGTGCCACCAGCAAACACAGACCCAATGAAAAACTGTTTTTT. Its protein product is CATSKHRPNEKLFF. The full variable domain, its missing parts supplied by reference TRBV15 and TRBJ1-4, is DAMVIQNPRYQVTQFGKPVTLSCSQTLNHNVMYWYQQKSSQAPKLLFHYYDKDFNNEADTPDNFQSRRPNTSFCFLDIRSPGLGDTAMYLCATSKHRPNEKLFFGSGTQLSVL.

The sample holds one count of this clone. The V and J genes are TRBV18 and TRBJ2-1, with D tentatively TRBD1 (6 bases). Between the trimmed V and J ends, which lost 4 bases and 8 bases, there was a span of 15 bases. Germline V gene data show CDR1 as KGHSH and CDR2 as LQKENI. This CDR3 contains 14 residues. CDR3: CASSLRNRADEQFF. In nucleotides, the CDR3 is TGTGCCAGCTCACTCCGAAACAGGGCCGATGAGCAGTTCTTC.

The chain combines TRBV9 with TRBJ2-1; maybe TRBD1 (6 bases). Trimming cost V 0 bases and J 3 bases, with 10 bases left between them. Per germline, CDR1 SGDLS and CDR2 YYNGEE. There are 15 residues in the CDR3. The CDR3: CASSVAAGDYNEQFF. The CDR3 nucleotides read TGTGCCAGCAGCGTAGCCGCAGGGGACTACAATGAGCAGTTCTTC. Supplemented by reference TRBV9 and TRBJ2-1, the full variable domain reads DSGVTQTPKHLITATGQRVTLRCSPRSGDLSVYWYQQSLDQGLQFLIQYYNGEERAKGNILERFSAQQFPDLHSELNLSSLELGDSALYFCASSVAAGDYNEQFFGPGTRLTVL.

The chain links TRBV7-8 to TRBJ2-7; 7 nucleotides align to TRBD1. The CDR3 has 15 amino acids. The junction had 12 bases not matched to a gene; V was cut back by 5 bases and J by 5 bases. Per the germline V gene, CDR1 is SGHVS and CDR2 is FQNEAQ. The CDR3 is CASSTREGAEHEQYF. For the CDR3, the DNA is TGTGCCAGCAGCACACGTGAGGGGGCAGAGCACGAGCAGTACTTC.

The chain has TRBV19 and TRBJ1-4; 8 nucleotides line up with TRBD1. V trimming: 6 bases; J trimming: 7 bases; junction bases outside the gene matches: 4. CDR1 and CDR2 from the germline V gene are LNHDA and SQIVND (reference sequence). CDR3 length: 13 amino acids. CDR3 DNA: TGTGCCAGTAGCGACAGGGGCGGTGAAAAACTGTTTTTT. This codes for CASSDRGGEKLFF.

Of note for this clone: This specimen includes other DNA sequences encoding the same CDR3. This sequence joins TRBV28 and TRBJ2-7; the D is unclear. Germline V gene data show CDR1 as MDHEN and CDR2 as SYDVKM. This CDR3 has 10 residues. Trimming removed 6 bases from V and 3 bases from J, with 3 bases in between. The CDR3 protein is CASSLYEQYF. The CDR3 coding sequence is TGTGCCAGCAGCCTCTACGAGCAGTACTTC.